The text below deals with one TCR beta chain. From germline, CDR1 is SNHLY and CDR2 FYNNEI. The J segment lost 4 bases and the V segment lost 8 bases, leaving 9 bases of the junction unmatched. This CDR3 region has 15 residues. The source of the sample is a study of cytomegalovirus exposure and HLA in healthy donors. PCR primers comprised 60 Vbeta and 13 Jbeta primers. Clones were sequenced by immunoSEQ multiplex PCR, and TCRdb holds only the in-frame ones, with some missing. The table records around 180,000 clones, more than 65% of them present only once. Material: PBMCs. The J gene is TRBJ2-2, the V gene TRBV2; 8 bases are a match to TRBD2. The TCR was taken from a woman aged 50 to 60 in good health and CMV-seronegative. The CDR3, as DNA: TGTGCCAGCTCGTTCGTAGCGGGGCGCACCGGGGAGCTGTTTTTT. This encodes CASSFVAGRTGELFF.